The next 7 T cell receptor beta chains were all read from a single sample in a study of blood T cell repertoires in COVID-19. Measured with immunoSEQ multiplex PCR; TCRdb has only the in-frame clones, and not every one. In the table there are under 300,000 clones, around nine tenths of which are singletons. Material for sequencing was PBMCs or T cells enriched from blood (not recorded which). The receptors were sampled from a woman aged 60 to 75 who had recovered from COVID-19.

CDR3 DNA sequence: TGTGCCAGCAGTTCCCCTGGACAGATAAATGAAAAACTGTTTTTT. Its protein is CASSSPGQINEKLFF. The chain carries TRBV28 and TRBJ1-4; D is perhaps TRBD1 (6 bases). Per the germline V gene, CDR1 is MDHEN and CDR2 is SYDVKM. Trimming removed 4 bases from V and 5 bases from J, with 14 bases in between. This CDR3 is built from 15 residues. The entire variable domain, with the rest obtained from reference TRBV28 and TRBJ1-4, is as follows: DVKVTQSSRYLVKRTGEKVFLECVQDMDHENMFWYRQDPGLGLRLIYFSYDVKMKEKGDIPEGYSVSREKKERFSLILESASTNQTSMYLCASSSPGQINEKLFFGSGTQLSVL.

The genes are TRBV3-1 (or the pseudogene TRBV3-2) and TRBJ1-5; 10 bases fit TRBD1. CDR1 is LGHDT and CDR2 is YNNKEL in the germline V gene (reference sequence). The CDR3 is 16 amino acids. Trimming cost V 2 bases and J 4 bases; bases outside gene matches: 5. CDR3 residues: CASSQSGQGQNQPQHF. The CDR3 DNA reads TGTGCCAGCAGCCAATCGGGACAGGGGCAGAATCAGCCCCAGCATTTT.

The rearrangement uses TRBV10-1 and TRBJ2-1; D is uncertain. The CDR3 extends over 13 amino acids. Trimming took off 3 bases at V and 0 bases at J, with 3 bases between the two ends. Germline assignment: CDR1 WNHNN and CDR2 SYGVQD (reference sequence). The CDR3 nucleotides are TGCGCCAGCAGTGACTACTCCTACAATGAGCAGTTCTTC. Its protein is CASSDYSYNEQFF.

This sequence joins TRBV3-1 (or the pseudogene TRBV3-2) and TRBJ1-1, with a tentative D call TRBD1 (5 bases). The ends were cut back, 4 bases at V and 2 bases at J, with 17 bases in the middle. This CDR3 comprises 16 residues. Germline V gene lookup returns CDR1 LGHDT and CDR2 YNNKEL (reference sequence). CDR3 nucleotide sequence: TGTGCCAGCAGCCGCGGGACGGCGGACTATAACACTGAAGCTTTCTTT. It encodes CASSRGTADYNTEAFF.

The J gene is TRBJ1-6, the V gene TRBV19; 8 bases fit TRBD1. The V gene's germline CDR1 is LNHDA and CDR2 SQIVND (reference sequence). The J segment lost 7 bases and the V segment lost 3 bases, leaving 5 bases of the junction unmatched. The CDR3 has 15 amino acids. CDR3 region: CASSIFGQGNSPLHF. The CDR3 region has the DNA TGTGCCAGTAGTATTTTCGGACAGGGAAATTCACCCCTCCACTTT.

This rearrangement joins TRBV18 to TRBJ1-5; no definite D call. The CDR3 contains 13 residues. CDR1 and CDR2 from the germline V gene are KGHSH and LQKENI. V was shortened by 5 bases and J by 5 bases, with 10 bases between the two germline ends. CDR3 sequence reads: CASSSGRDQPQHF. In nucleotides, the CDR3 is TGTGCCAGCTCAAGCGGAAGGGATCAGCCCCAGCATTTT.

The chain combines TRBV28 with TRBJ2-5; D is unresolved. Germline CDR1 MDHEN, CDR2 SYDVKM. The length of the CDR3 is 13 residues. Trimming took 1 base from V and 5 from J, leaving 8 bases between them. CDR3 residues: CASSLLADETQYF. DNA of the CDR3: TGTGCCAGCAGTTTATTGGCAGATGAGACCCAGTACTTC.